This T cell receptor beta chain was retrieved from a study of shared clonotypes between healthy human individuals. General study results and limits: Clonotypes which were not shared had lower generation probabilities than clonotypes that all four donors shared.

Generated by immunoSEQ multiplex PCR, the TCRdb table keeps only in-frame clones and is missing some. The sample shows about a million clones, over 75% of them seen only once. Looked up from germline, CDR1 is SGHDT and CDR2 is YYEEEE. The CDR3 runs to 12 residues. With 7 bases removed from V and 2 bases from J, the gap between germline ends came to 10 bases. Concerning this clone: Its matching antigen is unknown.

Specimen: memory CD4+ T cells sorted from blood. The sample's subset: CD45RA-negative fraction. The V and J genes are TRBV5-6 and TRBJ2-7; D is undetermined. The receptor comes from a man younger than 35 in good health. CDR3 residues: CASGLGTYEQYF. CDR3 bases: TGTGCCAGCGGTCTAGGGACCTACGAGCAGTACTTC.